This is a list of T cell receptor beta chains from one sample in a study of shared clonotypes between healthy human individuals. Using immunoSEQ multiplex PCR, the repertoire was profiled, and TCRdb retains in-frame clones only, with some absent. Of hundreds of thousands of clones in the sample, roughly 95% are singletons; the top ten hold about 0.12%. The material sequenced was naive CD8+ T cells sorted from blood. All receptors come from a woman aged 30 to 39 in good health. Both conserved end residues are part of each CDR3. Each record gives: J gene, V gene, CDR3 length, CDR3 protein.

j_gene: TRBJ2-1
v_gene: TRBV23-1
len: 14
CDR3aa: CASSPRTGDNEQFF

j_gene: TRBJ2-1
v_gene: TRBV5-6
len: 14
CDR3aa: CASTPEGADNEQFF

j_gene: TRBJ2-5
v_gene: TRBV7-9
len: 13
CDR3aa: CASSPELIETQYF

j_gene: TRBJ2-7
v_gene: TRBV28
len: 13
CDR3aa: CASMGGGSYEQYF

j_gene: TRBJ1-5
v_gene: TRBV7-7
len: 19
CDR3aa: CASSLVTQGVYLSNQPQHF

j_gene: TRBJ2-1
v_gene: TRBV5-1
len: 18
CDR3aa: CASSRRLAGGYGYNEQFF

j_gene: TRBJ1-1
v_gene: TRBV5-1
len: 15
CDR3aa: CASSLDKFSNTEAFF

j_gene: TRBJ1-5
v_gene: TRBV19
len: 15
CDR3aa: CASGEGGVRNQPQHF

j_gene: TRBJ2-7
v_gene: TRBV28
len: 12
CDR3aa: CASSFSVREQYF

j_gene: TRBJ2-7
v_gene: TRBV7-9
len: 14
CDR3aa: CASSLVGPVSEQYF

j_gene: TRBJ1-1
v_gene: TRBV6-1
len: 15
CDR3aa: CASSATLTANTEAFF

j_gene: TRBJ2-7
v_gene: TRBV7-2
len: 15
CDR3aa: CASNSGRASSYEQYF

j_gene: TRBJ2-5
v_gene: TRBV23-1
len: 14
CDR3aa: CASRDTRYQETQYF

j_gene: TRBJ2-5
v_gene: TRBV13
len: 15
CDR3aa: CASSQVASREETQYF

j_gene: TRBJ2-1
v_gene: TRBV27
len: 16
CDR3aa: CASSLSIAGGFNEQFF

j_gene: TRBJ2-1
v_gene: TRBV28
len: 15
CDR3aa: CASSLSGQGYDEQFF

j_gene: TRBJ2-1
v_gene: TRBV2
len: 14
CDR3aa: CASSPRDTRGEQFF

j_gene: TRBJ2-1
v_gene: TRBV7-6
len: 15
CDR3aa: CASSPAASGYLEQFF

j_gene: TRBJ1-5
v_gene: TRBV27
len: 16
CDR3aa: CASSLSMGDSNQPQHF